This T cell receptor (beta chain) was sequenced for a study of tumor-infiltrating lymphocytes in primary liver carcinoma. The CDR3 adds up to 12 amino acids, both ends counted. Per germline, CDR1 SQVTM and CDR2 ANQGSEA. As regards this clonotype: The conserved phenylalanine or tryptophan normally closing the CDR3 is absent here, so this likely arose from a read error. The limits of the CDR3 on the DNA are not certain, so only TCRdb's listed CDR3 is given.

Unsorted bulk tissue (about 18-32 mg) underwent RNA and DNA co-extraction. Starting material of 450 to 550 ng total RNA yielded TCR beta cDNA via a constant-region primer. Generation of the TCR beta libraries relied on three nested multiplex PCR rounds using slightly modified ARM-PCR. The study ran its first two PCR rounds for roughly 10 cycles each, using TRBV1-TRBV30 forward primers and a C-beta reverse primer. TCRdb fed the multiplex PCR reads into MiXCR, producing one record per CDR3 protein. The repertoire holds 99,000 or so distinct CDR3 sequences, with over 55% as singletons. J is TRBJ2-7 and V is TRBV29-1; TRBD1, the table's D call, was not compared with the DNA. The TCR was taken from a woman aged 60-75 years with primary liver carcinoma and hepatitis B virus infection. Sequencing was carried out using liver tumor tissue from sampling region 5. Documented subset: tumor region T5, tumor centre. The CDR3 here is CSVAPGSYEQHI.